Below, 27 T cell receptor beta chains from the same sample are listed, as sequenced in a study of blood T cell repertoires in COVID-19. TCRdb's table, derived via immunoSEQ multiplex PCR, lists solely in-frame clones and lacks some. The sample yields 95,000 to 150,000 clones, 70% to 75% seen once. Sample: peripheral blood. All receptors come from a man older than 75 with COVID-19, enrolled during active disease.

The chain is built from TRBV28 and TRBJ2-4; 7 bases match TRBD1. Germline lookup yields CDR1 MDHEN and CDR2 SYDVKM. This CDR3 contains 15 residues. V shed 1 base and J 3 bases; nucleotides not matched to a gene: 3. CDR3 amino acids: CASSLSGDSKNIQYF. CDR3 coding DNA: TGTGCCAGCAGTTTATCCGGGGACAGCAAAAACATTCAGTACTTC. Using reference TRBV28 and TRBJ2-4 for the parts outside the CDR3, the full variable domain is DVKVTQSSRYLVKRTGEKVFLECVQDMDHENMFWYRQDPGLGLRLIYFSYDVKMKEKGDIPEGYSVSREKKERFSLILESASTNQTSMYLCASSLSGDSKNIQYFGAGTRLSVL.

The chain carries TRBV30 and TRBJ2-7; D is possibly TRBD2 (6 bases). Trimming took off 0 bases at V and 8 bases at J, with 17 bases between the two ends. Germline V gives CDR1 GTSNPN, CDR2 SVGIG (reference sequence). There are 14 residues in the CDR3. CDR3 sequence: CAWSVAGTGAQQYF. The CDR3 DNA reads as TGTGCCTGGAGTGTCGCCGGGACTGGCGCCCAGCAGTACTTC.

This rearrangement joins TRBV27 to TRBJ2-7; 7 bases map to TRBD2. From germline, CDR1 is MNHEY and CDR2 SMNVEV (reference sequence). This CDR3 has 16 amino acids. With V trimmed by 6 bases and J by 3 bases, 14 bases remained unmatched. CDR3 protein: CASSSRPRERFYEQYF. Written as DNA, the CDR3 is TGTGCCAGCAGCTCGCGGCCGCGGGAGCGGTTCTACGAGCAGTACTTC.

The V and J genes are TRBV5-1 and TRBJ2-5; D is possibly TRBD2 (6 bases). Germline loops: CDR1 SGHRS, CDR2 YFSETQ. There are 14 residues in the CDR3. Trimming removed 1 base at V and 1 base at J, with 8 bases between. DNA of the CDR3: TGCGCCAGCAGCTTGAGTAGCGGCCAAGAGACCCAGTACTTC. The encoded protein is CASSLSSGQETQYF.

V gene TRBV5-4 combines with J gene TRBJ2-3; the match to TRBD2 covers 13 bases. Trimming cost V 4 bases and J 5 bases; bases outside gene matches: 7. The CDR3 spans 16 residues. The germline V gene has CDR1 SGHNT and CDR2 YYREEE (reference sequence). Here the CDR3 reads CASSRQGTSGKDTQYF. CDR3 sequence (DNA): TGTGCCAGCAGCCGACAGGGGACTAGCGGGAAAGATACGCAGTATTTT.

This clone was picked up a small number of times. The chain combines TRBV18 with TRBJ2-7; possibly TRBD1 for D (5 bases). Trimming stripped 3 bases from V and 3 bases from J, with 9 bases between. Germline V CDR1 and CDR2: KGHSH, LQKENI. The CDR3 covers 13 residues. The CDR3 is CASSPGDSYEQYF. The DNA of the CDR3 is TGTGCCAGCTCACCCGGAGACAGCTACGAGCAGTACTTC.

The genes are TRBV5-5 and TRBJ1-6, with D uncertain. V dropped 2 bases and J dropped 0 bases, with 9 bases sitting between them. The CDR3 is 16 residues long. Germline CDR1 is SGHKS and CDR2 is YYEKEE (reference sequence). The DNA of the CDR3 is TGTGCCAGCAGCTTTTCAGGCAGCTCCTATAATTCACCCCTCCACTTT. It encodes CASSFSGSSYNSPLHF.

Comments on this clone: The junction and the germline gene differ at one end; a read error may be behind it. The chain combines TRBV15 with TRBJ2-6; weak D call: TRBD2 (5 bases). CDR1 LNHNV and CDR2 YYDKDF come from the germline V gene (reference sequence). This CDR3 region has 12 residues. The CDR3 sequence: CATSRDPGSLAF. DNA for the CDR3: TGTGCCACCAGCAGAGATCCGGGATCCCTGGCTTTC.

V is TRBV6-2 or TRBV6-3 and J is TRBJ1-2; D may be TRBD1 (5 bases). This CDR3 comprises 13 residues. Trimming took 0 bases from V and 8 from J, leaving 10 bases between them. Germline CDR1 MNHEY, CDR2 SVGEGT. CDR3 loop: CASSYSPGSGYTF. For the CDR3, the DNA is TGTGCCAGCAGTTACTCACCAGGGTCGGGCTACACCTTC.

The chain uses TRBV7-9 and TRBJ2-3; 7 bases line up with TRBD1. V lost 3 bases to trimming and J lost 5 bases; unmatched junction nucleotides: 11. CDR3 length: 16 residues. Germline V lookup: CDR1 SEHNR, CDR2 FQNEAQ (reference sequence). CDR3 amino acids: CASSLAQTGAGDTQYF. CDR3 nucleotides: TGTGCCAGCAGCTTGGCCCAAACAGGGGCAGGAGATACGCAGTATTTT.

This clone was observed a few times. This sequence joins TRBV13 and TRBJ2-7, with TRBD2 matching over 9 bases. Trimming removed 4 bases from V and 6 bases from J; junction bases left unmatched: 16. The CDR3 has 17 amino acids. From germline, CDR1 is PRHDT and CDR2 FYEKMQ (reference sequence). This chain's CDR3 is CASSSPVSLSGRREQYF. The CDR3 DNA follows: TGTGCCAGCAGCTCTCCCGTGTCATTAAGCGGGAGGCGCGAGCAGTACTTC.

This chain uses TRBV10-3 with TRBJ1-5; no clear D gene. The CDR3 totals 13 residues. The germline V gene encodes CDR1 ENHRY and CDR2 SYGVKD. The V and J ends lost 11 bases and 3 bases respectively, with 14 bases between them. The CDR3: CAAKDLDNQPQHF. Written as DNA, the CDR3 is TGTGCCGCTAAGGACTTGGACAATCAGCCCCAGCATTTT.

V usage is TRBV6-5 and J usage is TRBJ1-2; a possible D gene is TRBD1 (5 bases). Between the trimmed V and J ends, which lost 8 bases and 5 bases, there was a span of 15 bases. The CDR3 runs to 13 residues. Germline CDR1 MNHEY, CDR2 SVGAGI. The CDR3 loop reads CASLNGQGYGYTF. Written as DNA, the CDR3 is TGTGCCAGCCTAAACGGGCAGGGTTATGGCTACACCTTC.

There are a few counts of this clone. The J gene is TRBJ2-3, the V gene TRBV10-2; TRBD1 matches 7 bases. CDR1 is WSHSY and CDR2 is SAAADI in the germline V gene. CDR3 size: 13 residues. With 6 bases clipped from V and 4 bases from J, the junction kept 4 bases outside the gene matches. Here the CDR3 DNA reads TGCGCCAGCAGCGGGACAGCCGCAGATACGCAGTATTTT. Translated: CASSGTAADTQYF.

This clone was seen only once. The CDR3 coding sequence is TGTGCCATCAGTGGGGGACAGGGGGCCGATGCCTATGGCTACACCTTC. Translated: CAISGGQGADAYGYTF. The chain is built from TRBV10-3 and TRBJ1-2, with TRBD1 identical over 12 bases. Per the germline V gene, CDR1 is ENHRY and CDR2 is SYGVKD. Unmatched junction bases numbered 7, after V lost 4 bases and J lost 4 bases. This CDR3 is 16 amino acids long.

This chain connects TRBV19 to TRBJ2-1, with 7 bases that match TRBD1. Germline V gene sequence: CDR1 LNHDA, CDR2 SQIVND (reference sequence). The length of the CDR3 is 14 residues. Losses at the gene ends were 4 bases for V and 7 bases for J; bases not matched to a gene: 7. As DNA, the CDR3 is TGTGCCAGTAGTACCGGGGACAGAATGAATGAGCAGTTCTTC. Translation gives CASSTGDRMNEQFF.

V is TRBV7-2 and J is TRBJ2-3; tentatively, D is TRBD2 (6 bases). The CDR3 runs 14 residues. Germline CDR1 is SGHTA and CDR2 is FQGNSA. Trimming left V 5 bases short and J 3 bases short, with 12 bases between. CDR3 amino acids: CASSLTSNTDTQYF. Here the CDR3 DNA reads TGTGCCAGCAGCCTCACTAGCAATACAGATACGCAGTATTTT.

The V gene is TRBV4-1, the J gene TRBJ2-1, with 7 bases matching TRBD2. The CDR3 contains 18 residues. Germline CDR1 reads MGHRA; CDR2 reads YSYEKL. V was pared by 0 bases and J by 4 bases, with 12 bases of the junction left unmatched. The CDR3 protein is CASSQDFPSGNNYNEQFF. The CDR3 DNA reads as TGCGCCAGCAGCCAAGATTTTCCTAGCGGAAATAATTACAATGAGCAGTTCTTC.

J is TRBJ2-2 and V is TRBV10-2, with unresolved D. The V gene lost 5 bases and the J gene lost 6 bases, with 10 bases spanning the gap. CDR3 length: 13 amino acids. Germline CDR1 is WSHSY and CDR2 is SAAADI. In DNA, the CDR3 is TGCGCCAGCAGTCCTAGGCTCTCCGGGGAGCTGTTTTTT. Amino acids: CASSPRLSGELFF.

DNA for the CDR3: TGTGCCAGCTCACCAGGACTAGCACTCAGAGATACGCAGTATTTT. Protein sequence: CASSPGLALRDTQYF. The rearrangement links TRBV18 to TRBJ2-3; 8 nucleotides line up with TRBD2. Germline CDR1 is KGHSH and CDR2 is LQKENI. The CDR3 is 15 residues long. The V gene end was trimmed by 2 bases and the J gene end by 5 bases; junction bases not matched to a gene: 6.

The chain carries TRBV5-1 and TRBJ2-7, with TRBD1 identical over 10 bases. Trimming at V came to 1 base and at J to 3 bases, leaving 4 bases not matched to a gene. CDR1 and CDR2 from the germline V gene are SGHRS and YFSETQ. The CDR3 totals 15 residues. The CDR3 nucleotides read TGCGCCAGCAGCTTGCAGACAGGGGGCTTCTACGAGCAGTACTTC. Protein sequence: CASSLQTGGFYEQYF.

Turning to this clone: One end of the junction does not line up with germline, which may come from a read error. Written as DNA, the CDR3 is TGTGCCTGGAGTACAGGGGGCGCTTGTTCCTTC. Its translation: CAWSTGGACSF. The J gene is TRBJ1-2, the V gene TRBV30, with TRBD1 matching 9 bases. The germline V gene encodes CDR1 GTSNPN and CDR2 SVGIG (reference sequence). The CDR3 totals 11 residues. Using reference TRBV30 and TRBJ1-2 for the parts outside the CDR3, the full variable domain is SQTIHQWPATLVQPVGSPLSLECTVEGTSNPNLYWYRQAAGRGLQLLFYSVGIGQISSEVPQNLSASRPQDRQFILSSKKLLLSDSGFYLCAWSTGGACSFGSGTRLTVV.

Only a few counts were recorded for this clone. This sample also contains other DNA sequences that code for the same CDR3. This chain joins TRBV7-2 and TRBJ2-7; D gene uncertain. Germline CDR1 reads SGHTA; CDR2 reads FQGNSA. V dropped 0 bases and J dropped 2 bases, with 5 bases sitting between them. This CDR3 spans 13 amino acids. CDR3 sequence reads: CASSLAFTYEQYF. The CDR3 coding sequence is TGTGCCAGCAGCTTAGCTTTCACCTACGAGCAGTACTTC.

The V call is TRBV5-4, the J call TRBJ1-2, with D perhaps TRBD1 (6 bases). The germline gives CDR1 SGHNT, CDR2 YYREEE (reference sequence). Trimming left V 6 bases short and J 4 bases short, with 16 bases between. The CDR3 runs to 14 residues. The CDR3 reads CASTGQSSLYGYTF. The DNA of the CDR3 is TGTGCCAGCACCGGACAGTCTTCCCTCTATGGCTACACCTTC.

This sequence joins TRBV10-3 and TRBJ2-2; 9 bases match TRBD2. Germline V CDR1 and CDR2: ENHRY, SYGVKD. CDR3 length: 22 residues. V shed 2 bases and J 2 bases; nucleotides not matched to a gene: 21. The CDR3 bases are TGTGCCATCAGTGAGCTTACCATAACCCAGGGAACCGGGACTAGCAACACCGGGGAGCTGTTTTTT. Translating it yields CAISELTITQGTGTSNTGELFF.

The V and J genes are TRBV18 and TRBJ2-1; tentatively, D is TRBD2 (5 bases). The V gene's germline CDR1 is KGHSH and CDR2 LQKENI. V was trimmed by 2 bases and J by 5 bases, leaving 10 bases between them. The CDR3 covers 14 residues. The CDR3 reads CASSPTTTNNEQFF. The CDR3 nucleotides are TGTGCCAGCTCACCAACGACTACAAACAATGAGCAGTTCTTC.

This chain joins TRBV6-5 and TRBJ2-7; 7 bases line up with TRBD1. The CDR3 is made up of 14 amino acids. In germline, CDR1 is MNHEY, CDR2 SVGAGI. The V and J ends lost 2 bases and 3 bases, in that order; junction bases with no gene match: 4. CDR3 protein: CASSYHRGLYEQYF. The CDR3 nucleotides are TGTGCCAGCAGTTACCACAGGGGCCTCTACGAGCAGTACTTC.